Listed below are T cell receptor beta chains from one sample, sequenced in a study of PD-1 blockade in classical Hodgkin lymphoma. The protocol was immunoSEQ multiplex PCR, while the TCRdb copy is restricted to in-frame clones and leaves out a portion. Among roughly 32,000 clones listed, 82% were seen once. Sequenced material: peripheral blood mononuclear cells (PBMCs), taken at baseline. These TCRs come from a human donor with classical Hodgkin lymphoma. Both conserved end residues are part of each CDR3. Each record gives: clone size, D gene, J gene, V gene, CDR3 DNA, CDR3 protein. D genes are given only for firm matches. Not every row has a clone size; where given, it reads once, few, many or a size class.

abundance: NA; d_gene: NA; j_gene: TRBJ1-2; v_gene: TRBV19; CDR3nt: TGTGCCAGCCGAGAGGTAGACTATGGCTACACCTTC; CDR3aa: CASREVDYGYTF
abundance: few; d_gene: TRBD1; j_gene: TRBJ2-5; v_gene: TRBV30; CDR3nt: TGTGCCTGGAAAGGATCGACTCCGGGACAGGGAGGAGAGACCCAGTACTTC; CDR3aa: CAWKGSTPGQGGETQYF
abundance: NA; d_gene: NA; j_gene: TRBJ2-3; v_gene: TRBV2; CDR3nt: TGTGCCAGCAGTGGTGAAGCCTCTAGCACAGATACGCAGTATTTT; CDR3aa: CASSGEASSTDTQYF
abundance: once; d_gene: NA; j_gene: TRBJ1-3; v_gene: TRBV28; CDR3nt: TGTGCCAGCAGTTTATTTGTCCCTGGAAACACCATATATTTT; CDR3aa: CASSLFVPGNTIYF
abundance: NA; d_gene: NA; j_gene: TRBJ2-6; v_gene: TRBV30; CDR3nt: TGTGCCTGGAGCTCTGGGGCCAACGTCCTGACTTTC; CDR3aa: CAWSSGANVLTF
abundance: once; d_gene: NA; j_gene: TRBJ2-1; v_gene: TRBV18; CDR3nt: TGTGCCAGCTCACCACCGGGCTCTAACGCTGAGCAGTTCTTC; CDR3aa: CASSPPGSNAEQFF
abundance: NA; d_gene: NA; j_gene: TRBJ1-1; v_gene: TRBV30; CDR3nt: TGTGCCGGGGGGGACCCGAACACTGAAGCTTTCTTT; CDR3aa: CAGGDPNTEAFF
abundance: NA; d_gene: NA; j_gene: TRBJ2-2; v_gene: TRBV5-1; CDR3nt: TGCGCCAGCAGCCGCGGACACTCGAACACCGGGGAGCTGTTTTTT; CDR3aa: CASSRGHSNTGELFF
abundance: NA; d_gene: TRBD1; j_gene: TRBJ2-2; v_gene: TRBV18; CDR3nt: TGTGCCAGCTCAAAGGACAGGGGGTTCACCGGGGAGCTGTTTTTT; CDR3aa: CASSKDRGFTGELFF
abundance: NA; d_gene: NA; j_gene: TRBJ2-1; v_gene: TRBV6-1; CDR3nt: TGTGCCAGCAGTGACAGATACCCGTACAATGAGCAGTTCTTC; CDR3aa: CASSDRYPYNEQFF
abundance: NA; d_gene: TRBD1; j_gene: TRBJ1-1; v_gene: TRBV4-2; CDR3nt: TGTGCCAGCAGCCAAGATGCAGGGGGAGGGACTGAAGCTTTCTTT; CDR3aa: CASSQDAGGGTEAFF